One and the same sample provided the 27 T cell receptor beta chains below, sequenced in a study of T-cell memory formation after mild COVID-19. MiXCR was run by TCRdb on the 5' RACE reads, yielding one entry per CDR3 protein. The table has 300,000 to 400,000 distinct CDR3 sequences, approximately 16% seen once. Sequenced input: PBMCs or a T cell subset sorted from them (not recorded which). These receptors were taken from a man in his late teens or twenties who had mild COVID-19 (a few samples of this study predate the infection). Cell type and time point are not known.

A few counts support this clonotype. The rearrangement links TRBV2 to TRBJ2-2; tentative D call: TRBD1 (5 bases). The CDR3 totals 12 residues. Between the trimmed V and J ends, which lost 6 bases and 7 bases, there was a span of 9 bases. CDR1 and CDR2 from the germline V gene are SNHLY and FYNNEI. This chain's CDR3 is CASSDQGGELFF. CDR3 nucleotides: TGTGCCAGCAGCGATCAGGGCGGGGAGCTGTTTTTT.

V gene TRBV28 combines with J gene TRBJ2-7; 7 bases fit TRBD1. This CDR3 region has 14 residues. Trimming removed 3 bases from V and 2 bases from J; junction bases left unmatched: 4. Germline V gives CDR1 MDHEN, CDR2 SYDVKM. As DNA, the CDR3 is TGTGCCAGCAGTTTGGGGACAGTCGCCTACGAGCAGTACGTC. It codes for CASSLGTVAYEQYV.

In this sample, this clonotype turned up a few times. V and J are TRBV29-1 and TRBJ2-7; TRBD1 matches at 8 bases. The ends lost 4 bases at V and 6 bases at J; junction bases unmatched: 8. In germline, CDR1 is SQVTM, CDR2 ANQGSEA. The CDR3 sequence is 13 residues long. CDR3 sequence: CSVGDRGRREQYF. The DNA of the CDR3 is TGCAGCGTTGGTGACAGGGGAAGGCGCGAGCAGTACTTC.

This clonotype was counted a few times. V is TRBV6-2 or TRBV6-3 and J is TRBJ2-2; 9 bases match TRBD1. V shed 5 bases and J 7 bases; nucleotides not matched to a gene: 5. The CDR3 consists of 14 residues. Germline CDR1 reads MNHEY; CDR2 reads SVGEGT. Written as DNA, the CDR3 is TGTGCCAGCAGTGAACAGGGGGCTGGCGGGGAGCTGTTTTTT. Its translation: CASSEQGAGGELFF.

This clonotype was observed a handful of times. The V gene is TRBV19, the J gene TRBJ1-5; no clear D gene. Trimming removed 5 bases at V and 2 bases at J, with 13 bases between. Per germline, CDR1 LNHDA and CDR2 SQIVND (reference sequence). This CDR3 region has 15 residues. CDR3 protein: CASSRKIYGNQPQHF. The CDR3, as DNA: TGTGCCAGTAGTCGGAAGATCTACGGCAATCAGCCCCAGCATTTT.

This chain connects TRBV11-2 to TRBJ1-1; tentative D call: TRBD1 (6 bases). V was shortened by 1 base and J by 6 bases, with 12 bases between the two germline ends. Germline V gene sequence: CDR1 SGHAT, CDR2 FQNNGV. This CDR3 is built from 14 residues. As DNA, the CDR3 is TGTGCCAGCAGCTTAGTTCAGGGGAAGGCTGAAGCTTTCTTT. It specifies CASSLVQGKAEAFF.

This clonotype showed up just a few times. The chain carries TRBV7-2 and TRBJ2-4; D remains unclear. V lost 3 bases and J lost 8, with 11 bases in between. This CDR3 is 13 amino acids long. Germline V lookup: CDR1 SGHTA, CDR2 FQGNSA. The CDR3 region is CASSFNPRDIQYF. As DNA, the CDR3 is TGTGCCAGCAGCTTTAATCCCAGAGACATTCAGTACTTC.

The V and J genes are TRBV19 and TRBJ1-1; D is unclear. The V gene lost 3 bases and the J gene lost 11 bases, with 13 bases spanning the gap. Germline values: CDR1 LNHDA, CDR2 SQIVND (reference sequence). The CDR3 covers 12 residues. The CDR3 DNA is TGTGCCAGTAGTATTGGGATAAACGGGGCTTTCTTT. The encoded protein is CASSIGINGAFF.

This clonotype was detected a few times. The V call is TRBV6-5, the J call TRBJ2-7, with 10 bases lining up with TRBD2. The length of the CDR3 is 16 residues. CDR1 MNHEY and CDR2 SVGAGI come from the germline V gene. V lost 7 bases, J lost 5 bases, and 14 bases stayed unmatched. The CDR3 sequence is CASNSQRGGKGNEQYV. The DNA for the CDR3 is TGTGCCAGCAACTCACAGCGGGGGGGCAAGGGGAACGAGCAGTACGTC.

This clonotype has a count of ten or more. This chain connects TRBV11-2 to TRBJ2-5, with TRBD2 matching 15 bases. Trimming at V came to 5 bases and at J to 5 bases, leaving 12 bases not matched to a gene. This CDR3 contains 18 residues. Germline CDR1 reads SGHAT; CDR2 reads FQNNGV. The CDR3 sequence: CASSPKRTSGGAPETQYF. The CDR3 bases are TGTGCCAGCAGCCCCAAGAGGACTAGCGGGGGGGCCCCGGAGACCCAGTACTTC.

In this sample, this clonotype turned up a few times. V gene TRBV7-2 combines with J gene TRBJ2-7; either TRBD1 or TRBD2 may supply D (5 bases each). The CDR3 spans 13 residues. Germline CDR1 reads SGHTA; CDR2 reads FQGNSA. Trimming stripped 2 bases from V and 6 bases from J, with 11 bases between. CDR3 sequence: CASSLLTGLEQYF. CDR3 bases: TGTGCCAGCAGCTTATTAACGGGGCTCGAGCAGTACTTC.

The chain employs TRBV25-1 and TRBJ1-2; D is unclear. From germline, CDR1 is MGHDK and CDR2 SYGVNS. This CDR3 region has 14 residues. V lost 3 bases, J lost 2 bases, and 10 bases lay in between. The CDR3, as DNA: TGTGCCAGCAGTGAGTGGCAGAGAAACTATGGCTACACCTTC. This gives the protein CASSEWQRNYGYTF.

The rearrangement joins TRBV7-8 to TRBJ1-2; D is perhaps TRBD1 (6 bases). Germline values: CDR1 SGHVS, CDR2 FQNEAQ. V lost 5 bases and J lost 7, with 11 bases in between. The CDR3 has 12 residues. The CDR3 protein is CASSGSGVGYTF. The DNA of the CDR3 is TGTGCCAGCAGCGGGTCAGGGGTTGGCTACACCTTC.

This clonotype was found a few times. CDR3 amino acids: CASSQEGAGGDFISPLHF. CDR3 nucleotides: TGTGCCAGCAGCCAAGAGGGGGCCGGCGGGGACTTCATTTCACCCCTCCACTTT. V usage is TRBV4-2 and J usage is TRBJ1-6; possibly TRBD1 for D (6 bases). Germline V gene data show CDR1 as LGHNA and CDR2 as YNFKEQ. V was trimmed by 0 bases and J by 9 bases, leaving 21 bases between them. The CDR3 has 18 residues.

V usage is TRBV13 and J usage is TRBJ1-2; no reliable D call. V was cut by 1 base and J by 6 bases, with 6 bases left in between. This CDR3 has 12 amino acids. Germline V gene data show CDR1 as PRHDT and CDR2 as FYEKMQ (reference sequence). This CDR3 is CASSLVSDGYTF. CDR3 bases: TGTGCCAGCAGCTTAGTGTCTGATGGCTACACCTTC. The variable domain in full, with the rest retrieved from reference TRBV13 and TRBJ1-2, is AAGVIQSPRHLIKEKRETATLKCYPIPRHDTVYWYQQGPGQDPQFLISFYEKMQSDKGSIPDRFSAQQFSDYHSELNMSSLELGDSALYFCASSLVSDGYTFGSGTRLTVV.

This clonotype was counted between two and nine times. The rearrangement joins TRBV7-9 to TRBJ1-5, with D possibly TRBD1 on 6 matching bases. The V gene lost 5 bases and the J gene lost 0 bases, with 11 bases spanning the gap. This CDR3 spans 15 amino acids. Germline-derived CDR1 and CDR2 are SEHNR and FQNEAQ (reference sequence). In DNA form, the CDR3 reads TGTGCCAGCAGCGGACGACAGGATAGCAATCAGCCCCAGCATTTT. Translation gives CASSGRQDSNQPQHF.

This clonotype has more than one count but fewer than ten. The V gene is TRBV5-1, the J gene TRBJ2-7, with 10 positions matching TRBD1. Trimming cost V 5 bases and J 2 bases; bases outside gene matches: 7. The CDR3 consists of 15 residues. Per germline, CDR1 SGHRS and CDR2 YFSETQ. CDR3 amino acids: CASRKGTGDTYEQYV. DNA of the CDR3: TGCGCCAGCAGAAAAGGGACAGGGGATACCTACGAGCAGTACGTC.

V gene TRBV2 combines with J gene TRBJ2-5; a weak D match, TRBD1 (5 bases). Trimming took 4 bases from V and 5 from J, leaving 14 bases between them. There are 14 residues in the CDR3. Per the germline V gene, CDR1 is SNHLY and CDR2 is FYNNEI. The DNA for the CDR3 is TGTGCCAGCAGTGGGACCAGGGTTCGGGAGACCCAGTACTTC. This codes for CASSGTRVRETQYF.

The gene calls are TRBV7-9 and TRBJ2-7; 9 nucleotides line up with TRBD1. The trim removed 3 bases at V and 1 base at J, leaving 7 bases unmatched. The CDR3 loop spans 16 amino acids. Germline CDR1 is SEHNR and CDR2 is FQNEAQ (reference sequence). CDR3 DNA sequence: TGTGCCAGCAGCTTTGTGCCGGGACAGGGATCCTACGAGCAGTACTTC. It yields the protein CASSFVPGQGSYEQYF.

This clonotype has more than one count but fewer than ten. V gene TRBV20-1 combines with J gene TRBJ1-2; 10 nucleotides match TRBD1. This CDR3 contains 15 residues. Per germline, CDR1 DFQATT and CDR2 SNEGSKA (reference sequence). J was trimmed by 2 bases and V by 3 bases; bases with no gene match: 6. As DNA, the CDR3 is TGCAGTGCTAGCGACAGGGGGCAGCGGAACTATGGCTACACCTTC. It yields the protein CSASDRGQRNYGYTF.

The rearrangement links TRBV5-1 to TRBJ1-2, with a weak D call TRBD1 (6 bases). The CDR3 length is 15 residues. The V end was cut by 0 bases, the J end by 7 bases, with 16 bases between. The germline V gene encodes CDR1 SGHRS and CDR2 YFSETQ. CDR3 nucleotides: TGCGCCAGCAGCTTGGAGCCGGGGGCACCGGGTGGCTACACCTTC. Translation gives CASSLEPGAPGGYTF.

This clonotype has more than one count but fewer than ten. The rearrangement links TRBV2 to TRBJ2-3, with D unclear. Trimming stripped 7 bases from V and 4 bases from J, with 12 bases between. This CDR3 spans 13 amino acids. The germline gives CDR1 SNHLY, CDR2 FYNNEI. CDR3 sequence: CASNPGRADTQYF. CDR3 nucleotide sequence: TGTGCCAGCAACCCCGGACGTGCAGATACGCAGTATTTT.

The CDR3 protein is CSDPESDRGYEQYV. CDR3 DNA sequence: TGCAGCGACCCGGAGAGCGACAGGGGATACGAGCAGTACGTC. V is TRBV29-1 and J is TRBJ2-7, with TRBD1 identical over 8 bases. J was trimmed by 4 bases and V by 7 bases; bases with no gene match: 12. The CDR3 spans 14 residues. In germline, CDR1 is SQVTM, CDR2 ANQGSEA.

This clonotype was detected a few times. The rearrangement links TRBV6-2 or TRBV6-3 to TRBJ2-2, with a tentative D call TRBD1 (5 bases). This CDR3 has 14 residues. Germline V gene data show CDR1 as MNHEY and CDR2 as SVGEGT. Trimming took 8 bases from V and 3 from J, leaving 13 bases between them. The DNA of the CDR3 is TGTGCCAGCCACATCCGGACACACACCGGGGAGCTGTTTTTT. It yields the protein CASHIRTHTGELFF.

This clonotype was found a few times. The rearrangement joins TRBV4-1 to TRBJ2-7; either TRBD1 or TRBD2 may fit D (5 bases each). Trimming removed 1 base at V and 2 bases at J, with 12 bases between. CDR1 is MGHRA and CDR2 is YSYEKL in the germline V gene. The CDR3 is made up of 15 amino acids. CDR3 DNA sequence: TGCGCCAGCAGCCAAGGAGGGGATCTGACCTACGAGCAGTACTTC. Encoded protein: CASSQGGDLTYEQYF.

CDR3 sequence reads: CASSLPRMNTEAFF. In nucleotides, the CDR3 is TGTGCCAGCAGCCTCCCCCGGATGAACACTGAAGCTTTCTTT. The chain combines TRBV6-2 or TRBV6-3 with TRBJ1-1; no clear D. V lost 6 bases to trimming and J lost 0 bases, with 11 bases between them. Germline V gene lookup returns CDR1 MNHEY and CDR2 SVGEGT. This CDR3 region has 14 residues.

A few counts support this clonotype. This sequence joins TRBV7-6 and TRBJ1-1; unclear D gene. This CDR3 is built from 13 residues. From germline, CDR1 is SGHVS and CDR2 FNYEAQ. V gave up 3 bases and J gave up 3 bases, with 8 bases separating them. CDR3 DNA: TGTGCCAGCAGCTTGCGAAGGCACACTGAAGCTTTCTTT. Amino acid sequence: CASSLRRHTEAFF.